This passage covers 27 T cell receptor beta chains from one sample sequenced in a study of blood T cell repertoires in COVID-19. Assay used: immunoSEQ multiplex PCR; TCRdb lists only in-frame clones, some missing. This sample has approximately 190,000 clones, with about four fifths found just once. The sample taken for sequencing was peripheral blood. These receptors came from a man aged 60-69 years with acute or convalescent COVID-19.

The chain is built from TRBV19 and TRBJ1-2, with 10 positions matching TRBD1. Germline V gene lookup returns CDR1 LNHDA and CDR2 SQIVND (reference sequence). Germline trimming cut 7 bases from V and 6 bases from J; bases unmatched to any gene: 14. This CDR3 region has 16 residues. CDR3 nucleotide sequence: TGTGCCAGTACCCCCCTCCGGGACAGGGGCTTAGATGGCTACACCTTC. Translating gives CASTPLRDRGLDGYTF.

This CDR3 is CASSRSIRTDTQYF. CDR3 coding DNA: TGTGCCAGCAGCAGATCGATCCGCACAGATACGCAGTATTTT. The chain is built from TRBV2 and TRBJ2-3; unclear D gene. The CDR3 is 14 residues long. V was pared by 6 bases and J by 1 base, with 11 bases between. The germline CDR1 and CDR2 sequences are SNHLY and FYNNEI.

The chain links TRBV21-1 to TRBJ1-5; TRBD1, the D gene given by the table, was not confirmed from the DNA. TRBV21-1 is termed a pseudogene. There are 18 residues in the CDR3. CDR3 DNA sequence: TGTGCCAGCAGCAAAGAGGGGACAGGGGAATTGGGAAATCAGCCCCAGCATTTT. Translation gives CASSKEGTGELGNQPQHF.

This chain links TRBV19 with TRBJ1-5; 9 nucleotides agree with TRBD1. This CDR3 contains 18 residues. Germline V gene sequence: CDR1 LNHDA, CDR2 SQIVND (reference sequence). The trim removed 6 bases at V and 2 bases at J, leaving 14 bases unmatched. CDR3 loop: CASSTIRDRVLGNQPQHF. CDR3 bases: TGTGCCAGTAGCACGATTCGGGACAGGGTATTAGGCAATCAGCCCCAGCATTTT.

This clone was seen only once. J is TRBJ1-1 and V is TRBV7-3, with TRBD1 identical over 9 bases. V trimming: 2 bases; J trimming: 5 bases; junction bases outside the gene matches: 6. Germline loops: CDR1 SGHTA, CDR2 FQGTGA. The CDR3 is 15 amino acids. The CDR3 is CASSLGDREGTEAFF. The CDR3 bases are TGTGCCAGCAGCTTAGGGGACAGGGAAGGTACTGAAGCTTTCTTT.

The chain is built from TRBV7-9 and TRBJ1-3; D unclear. Germline CDR1 SEHNR, CDR2 FQNEAQ (reference sequence). The CDR3 runs 14 residues. Deletions cut 1 base from V and 0 bases from J, with 4 bases between. CDR3 in DNA: TGTGCCAGCAGCTTAGTGAGCTCTGGAAACACCATATATTTT. Translated, it gives CASSLVSSGNTIYF.

The chain is built from TRBV6-4 and TRBJ2-3; TRBD2 might be the D (7 bases). The length of the CDR3 is 16 residues. Germline-derived CDR1 and CDR2 are MRHNA and SNTAGT. Deletions cut 2 bases from V and 4 bases from J, with 16 bases between. CDR3 loop: CASSDQGGGAADTQYF. The CDR3 DNA is TGTGCCAGCAGTGACCAAGGAGGGGGGGCCGCAGATACGCAGTATTTT.

The genes are TRBV7-2 and TRBJ1-2; 7 bases map to TRBD1. Germline values: CDR1 SGHTA, CDR2 FQGNSA. The CDR3 has 13 residues. Trimming removed 7 bases from V and 10 bases from J; junction bases left unmatched: 12. The CDR3 DNA sequence: TGTGCCAGCACCTCTCGACAGGGAGGCCTCTACACCTTC. It encodes CASTSRQGGLYTF. Looking up the rest from reference TRBV7-2 and TRBJ1-2 gives the full variable domain: GAGVSQSPSNKVTEKGKDVELRCDPISGHTALYWYRQSLGQGLEFLIYFQGNSAPDKSGLPSDRFSAERTGGSVSTLTIQRTQQEDSAVYLCASTSRQGGLYTFGSGTRLTVV.

This rearrangement joins TRBV18 to TRBJ2-1; 7 bases align to TRBD1. The CDR3 length is 12 residues. Germline-derived CDR1 and CDR2 are KGHSH and LQKENI. Trimming took 2 bases from V and 13 from J; bases not matched to a gene: 5. The CDR3 DNA follows: TGTGCCAGCTCACCAGAACGGACAGGACAGTTCTTC. Amino acids: CASSPERTGQFF.

The chain carries TRBV7-2 and TRBJ2-2; TRBD2 is a possible D gene (7 bases). Germline CDR1 reads SGHTA; CDR2 reads FQGNSA. The germline V and J ends were trimmed by 6 bases and 7 bases, with 15 bases remaining between them. This CDR3 is built from 14 residues. The CDR3 coding sequence is TGTGCCAGCAGACCCCCGGGGGGCATCGGGGAGCTGTTTTTT. Translating it yields CASRPPGGIGELFF. The entire variable domain, with the rest obtained from reference TRBV7-2 and TRBJ2-2, is as follows: GAGVSQSPSNKVTEKGKDVELRCDPISGHTALYWYRQSLGQGLEFLIYFQGNSAPDKSGLPSDRFSAERTGGSVSTLTIQRTQQEDSAVYLCASRPPGGIGELFFGEGSRLTVL.

V usage is TRBV9 and J usage is TRBJ2-1; 9 nucleotides match TRBD2. V gave up 3 bases and J gave up 4 bases; unmatched junction bases: 5. Germline loops: CDR1 SGDLS, CDR2 YYNGEE. The length of the CDR3 is 15 residues. The CDR3 region is CASSERLAVYNEQFF. Written as DNA, the CDR3 is TGTGCCAGCAGCGAACGACTAGCGGTTTACAATGAGCAGTTCTTC. The full variable domain, with the rest looked up from reference TRBV9 and TRBJ2-1, is DSGVTQTPKHLITATGQRVTLRCSPRSGDLSVYWYQQSLDQGLQFLIQYYNGEERAKGNILERFSAQQFPDLHSELNLSSLELGDSALYFCASSERLAVYNEQFFGPGTRLTVL.

This CDR3 reads CASSLGTVNTEAFF. DNA of the CDR3: TGTGCCAGTAGCCTGGGGACAGTTAACACTGAAGCTTTCTTT. The chain couples TRBV19 to TRBJ1-1; 7 bases agree with TRBD1. From germline, CDR1 is LNHDA and CDR2 SQIVND (reference sequence). J lost 2 bases, V lost 6 bases, and 6 bases had no gene match. CDR3 length equals 14 residues. Drawing the rest from reference TRBV19 and TRBJ1-1, the complete variable domain is DGGITQSPKYLFRKEGQNVTLSCEQNLNHDAMYWYRQDPGQGLRLIYYSQIVNDFQKGDIAEGYSVSREKKESFPLTVTSAQKNPTAFYLCASSLGTVNTEAFFGQGTRLTVV.

This clone was seen a handful of times. The chain combines TRBV4-3 with TRBJ1-1, with TRBD1 as a possible D gene (5 bases). Germline CDR1 reads LGHNA; CDR2 reads YSLEER. V lost 0 bases to trimming and J lost 0 bases, with 8 bases between them. The CDR3 runs to 15 residues. The CDR3 nucleotides are TGCGCCAGCAGCCAAGAAAGGGGCGTGAACACTGAAGCTTTCTTT. It is translated as CASSQERGVNTEAFF.

This clone was recorded once. This chain uses TRBV4-2 with TRBJ1-3; D perhaps matches TRBD1 (5 bases). The CDR3 runs 15 residues. Trimming took off 0 bases at V and 5 bases at J, with 11 bases between the two ends. CDR1 and CDR2 from the germline V gene are LGHNA and YNFKEQ. The CDR3 bases are TGTGCCAGCAGCCAAGATTGGGGCGGAAGAAACACCATATATTTT. Translated: CASSQDWGGRNTIYF.

J is TRBJ1-5 and V is TRBV6-5; D not certain. V was pared by 5 bases and J by 5 bases, with 7 bases between. Germline V gene lookup returns CDR1 MNHEY and CDR2 SVGAGI. CDR3 length: 12 amino acids. CDR3 bases: TGTGCCAGCAGTCCCCTTCATCAGCCCCAGCATTTT. Its translation is CASSPLHQPQHF.

The V call is TRBV29-1, the J call TRBJ2-5; the match to TRBD1 covers 8 bases. Germline V gene data show CDR1 as SQVTM and CDR2 as ANQGSEA. The CDR3 loop spans 12 amino acids. V trimming: 6 bases; J trimming: 5 bases; junction bases outside the gene matches: 5. CDR3 residues: CSVAGGGETQYF. The CDR3 region has the DNA TGCAGCGTCGCAGGGGGCGGGGAGACCCAGTACTTC.

CDR3 in amino acids: CASRGQETYEQYF. The CDR3 DNA reads as TGTGCCAGCAGGGGACAGGAGACTTACGAGCAGTACTTC. V usage is TRBV6-5 and J usage is TRBJ2-7; 8 nucleotides match TRBD1. Germline CDR1 MNHEY, CDR2 SVGAGI. The CDR3 sequence is 13 residues long. V lost 6 bases to trimming and J lost 4 bases; unmatched junction nucleotides: 5.

The V gene is TRBV25-1, the J gene TRBJ2-1; a possible D gene is TRBD1 (7 bases). Germline CDR1 reads MGHDK; CDR2 reads SYGVNS. CDR3 length: 15 amino acids. V dropped 4 bases and J dropped 6 bases, with 16 bases sitting between them. DNA for the CDR3: TGTGCCAGCAGTGGGGTCTACAGGGGACTCAATGAGCAGTTCTTC. As protein: CASSGVYRGLNEQFF.

This clone has more than one count but fewer than ten. This chain uses TRBV15 with TRBJ2-5; TRBD1 aligns across 8 bases. V gave up 6 bases and J gave up 1 base; unmatched junction bases: 16. This CDR3 contains 18 residues. Germline V lookup: CDR1 LNHNV, CDR2 YYDKDF (reference sequence). Here the CDR3 DNA reads TGTGCCACCAGGGGTACCGAACAGGGGGTTTTTAGCCAAGAGACCCAGTACTTC. Amino acids: CATRGTEQGVFSQETQYF.

V is TRBV29-1 and J is TRBJ1-2, with 9 nucleotides matching TRBD1. The germline CDR1 and CDR2 sequences are SQVTM and ANQGSEA. This CDR3 comprises 13 residues. After removal of 7 bases from V and 8 bases from J, the junction contained 11 bases not matched to a gene. The DNA for the CDR3 is TGCAGCGCCCTGGGACAGGGCCTAGGAGGCTACACCTTC. Translating gives CSALGQGLGGYTF.

The CDR3 bases are TGTGCCAGCAGCTTACCATCCTCGGGGTCCTACAATGAGCAGTTCTTC. Amino acids: CASSLPSSGSYNEQFF. The chain links TRBV11-2 to TRBJ2-1; D may be TRBD2 (5 bases). Germline V gene data show CDR1 as SGHAT and CDR2 as FQNNGV. Trimming took 2 bases from V and 1 from J, leaving 12 bases between them. This CDR3 is 16 amino acids long. Full variable domain (remainder filled in from reference TRBV11-2 and TRBJ2-1): EAGVAQSPRYKIIEKRQSVAFWCNPISGHATLYWYQQILGQGPKLLIQFQNNGVVDDSQLPKDRFSAERLKGVDSTLKIQPAKLEDSAVYLCASSLPSSGSYNEQFFGPGTRLTVL.

The chain joins TRBV9 to TRBJ1-3, with TRBD1 matching over 9 bases. Trimming removed 3 bases from V and 2 bases from J; junction bases left unmatched: 9. Germline CDR1 and CDR2: SGDLS and YYNGEE. The CDR3 has 17 residues. CDR3: CASSASKQGAAGNTIYF. DNA for the CDR3: TGTGCCAGCAGCGCCTCTAAACAGGGGGCAGCTGGAAACACCATATATTTT.

As concerns this clone: An end of the junction differs from the germline gene, which may be a read error. The V gene is TRBV9, the J gene TRBJ2-1; 12 nucleotides align to TRBD2. Germline-derived CDR1 and CDR2 are SGDLS and YYNGEE. CDR3 size: 13 residues. CDR3 in DNA: TGTGCCAGCAGCCAGGCTAGCGGGAGGGCCCCACTCTTC. This gives the protein CASSQASGRAPLF.

The chain recombines TRBV27 with TRBJ2-7, with 8 bases fitting TRBD1. V trimming: 5 bases; J trimming: 7 bases; junction bases outside the gene matches: 7. The germline gives CDR1 MNHEY, CDR2 SMNVEV (reference sequence). The CDR3 totals 13 residues. CDR3 in amino acids: CASSRQGAREQYF. CDR3 DNA sequence: TGTGCCAGCAGTCGTCAGGGGGCGAGAGAGCAGTACTTC.

The chain links TRBV4-1 to TRBJ2-3; possibly TRBD2 for D (5 bases). The CDR3 runs 15 residues. V was shortened by 4 bases and J by 1 base, with 12 bases between the two germline ends. Germline-derived CDR1 and CDR2 are MGHRA and YSYEKL. The CDR3 coding sequence is TGCGCCAGCAGCCTTGGCGGGTGGGGCACAGATACGCAGTATTTT. Translating it yields CASSLGGWGTDTQYF.

This clone was seen a single time. The J gene is TRBJ2-1, the V gene TRBV5-1, with D perhaps matching TRBD1 (6 bases). V dropped 1 base and J dropped 13 bases, with 18 bases sitting between them. Germline V gene sequence: CDR1 SGHRS, CDR2 YFSETQ. This CDR3 spans 14 amino acids. The CDR3 is CASSLPTGLAAQFF. The CDR3 DNA follows: TGCGCCAGCAGCTTGCCAACAGGGTTGGCGGCTCAGTTCTTC.

V and J are TRBV9 and TRBJ2-2; possibly TRBD1 for D (6 bases). Germline assignment: CDR1 SGDLS and CDR2 YYNGEE. This CDR3 contains 17 residues. V was trimmed by 3 bases and J by 1 base, leaving 16 bases between them. The DNA for the CDR3 is TGTGCCAGCAGCGACAATCTAGGGGGTGGGAACACCGGGGAGCTGTTTTTT. It is translated as CASSDNLGGGNTGELFF.